Listed here are 9 T cell receptor beta chains from one sample, sequenced in a study of vaccination effects on CD4 cells after COVID-19. Produced via immunoSEQ multiplex PCR; TCRdb's table is partial and in-frame only. The table shows tens of thousands of clones, with 65% to 80% occurring only once. These receptors' targets are unknown. Sequencing was preceded by expansion of antigen-specific CD4+ T cells with viral peptide pools in the ViraFEST assay. Following culture for about ten days, CD4+ T cells were isolated. Vaccinated participants had no history of SARS-CoV-2 infection and tested negative for nucleocapsid antibodies. The sequencing here drew on CD4+ T cells from PBMCs cultured with HCoV-NL63 spike peptides, taken before COVID-19 vaccination. The source is a human donor who received a COVID-19 vaccine.

The V and J genes are TRBV3-1 (or the pseudogene TRBV3-2) and TRBJ1-4, with TRBD1 matching over 7 bases. The CDR3 has 13 amino acids. Losses at the gene ends were 8 bases for V and 7 bases for J; bases not matched to a gene: 7. Germline V gene lookup returns CDR1 LGHDT and CDR2 YNNKEL (reference sequence). The CDR3: CASGRGDSEKLFF. The CDR3 nucleotides are TGTGCCAGCGGGAGGGGGGACAGTGAAAAACTGTTTTTT.

The rearrangement joins TRBV5-1 to TRBJ2-3, with 11 bases matching TRBD2. CDR1 SGHRS and CDR2 YFSETQ come from the germline V gene. V gave up 0 bases and J gave up 2 bases; unmatched junction bases: 5. This CDR3 region has 17 residues. This CDR3 is CASSLAGTSGHTDTQYF. DNA for the CDR3: TGCGCCAGCAGCTTGGCCGGGACTAGCGGACACACAGATACGCAGTATTTT.

This clone was recorded a few times. V gene TRBV7-2 combines with J gene TRBJ1-2; 8 positions agree with TRBD1. CDR1 is SGHTA and CDR2 is FQGNSA in the germline V gene. V was pared by 5 bases and J by 5 bases, with 10 bases of the junction left unmatched. CDR3 size: 15 residues. CDR3 nucleotide sequence: TGTGCCAGCAGCGCCGTGGGGACAGGTCCTTATGGCTACACCTTC. It translates to CASSAVGTGPYGYTF. Drawing the rest from reference TRBV7-2 and TRBJ1-2, the complete variable domain is GAGVSQSPSNKVTEKGKDVELRCDPISGHTALYWYRQSLGQGLEFLIYFQGNSAPDKSGLPSDRFSAERTGGSVSTLTIQRTQQEDSAVYLCASSAVGTGPYGYTFGSGTRLTVV.

The gene calls are TRBV19 and TRBJ1-3; tentatively, D is TRBD1 (6 bases). Trimming shortened V by 5 bases and J by 0 bases, and 11 bases separated the two germline ends. Germline V gene lookup returns CDR1 LNHDA and CDR2 SQIVND (reference sequence). The CDR3 has 15 residues. In DNA form, the CDR3 reads TGTGCCAGTAGTCCTACAGGGCCCTCTGGAAACACCATATATTTT. It translates to CASSPTGPSGNTIYF.

The chain has TRBV19 and TRBJ1-1; 8 nucleotides align to TRBD1. Germline values: CDR1 LNHDA, CDR2 SQIVND (reference sequence). The CDR3 totals 14 residues. V gave up 5 bases and J gave up 1 base; unmatched junction bases: 3. The DNA of the CDR3 is TGTGCCAGTAGTCACAGGGGGGGGAACACTGAAGCTTTCTTT. This codes for CASSHRGGNTEAFF.

This clone was seen a single time. The chain combines TRBV6-5 with TRBJ2-1, with 9 bases identical to TRBD2. The CDR3 is 16 residues long. CDR1 MNHEY and CDR2 SVGAGI come from the germline V gene. V lost 0 bases, J lost 6 bases, and 6 bases stayed unmatched. The CDR3: CASSYSGRGGLNEQFF. The CDR3 coding sequence is TGTGCCAGCAGTTACTCCGGGCGGGGGGGCCTCAATGAGCAGTTCTTC.

V is TRBV19 and J is TRBJ2-7, with 9 bases matching TRBD2. The germline V gene encodes CDR1 LNHDA and CDR2 SQIVND (reference sequence). CDR3 length equals 17 residues. V lost 1 base, J lost 0 bases, and 7 bases stayed unmatched. The CDR3 coding sequence is TGTGCCAGTAGTATAGCCCCGTCTAGCGGGATCTCCTACGAGCAGTACTTC. This translates into CASSIAPSSGISYEQYF.

The CDR3 is CAISDIGAGETDTQYF. The CDR3 DNA follows: TGTGCCATCAGTGACATTGGGGCGGGGGAGACAGATACGCAGTATTTT. V and J are TRBV10-3 and TRBJ2-3; 7 nucleotides align to TRBD2. The germline V gene has CDR1 ENHRY and CDR2 SYGVKD. This CDR3 spans 16 amino acids. V lost 3 bases, J lost 3 bases, and 9 bases stayed unmatched.

There are a few counts of this clone. This chain joins TRBV13 and TRBJ1-2, with no clear D. Germline V lookup: CDR1 PRHDT, CDR2 FYEKMQ (reference sequence). Trimming cost V 1 base and J 4 bases, with 13 bases left between them. CDR3 length: 15 residues. The CDR3 DNA follows: TGTGCCAGCAGCTTAGCAGAGGCAGGAACCTATGGCTACACCTTC. Protein sequence: CASSLAEAGTYGYTF.